The rows below give T cell receptor beta chains drawn from one sample of a study of blood T cell repertoires in COVID-19. Profiled with immunoSEQ multiplex PCR; TCRdb holds only in-frame clones, not every one. The table records approximately 89,000 clones, about 80% of them present only once. The sequenced material came from peripheral blood. The receptor set was obtained from a human donor in a cohort sampled during active COVID-19. Both conserved end residues are trimmed from each CDR3. Fields, in order: V gene, J gene, clone size, CDR3 protein. Size is stated for part of the rows, as once, few or many counts, or as a class when the clone is expanded.

TRBV10-3	TRBJ2-3	once	AINQGSTDTQY
TRBV15	TRBJ1-5	.	ATSRDRRGPQH
TRBV4-1	TRBJ2-7	.	ASSQEPQRGDEQY
TRBV11-2	TRBJ1-1	.	ASSRKGQGAEAF
TRBV18	TRBJ1-1	.	ASSAGQGNTEAF
TRBV10-1	TRBJ1-1	.	ASSQQGGDTEAF
TRBV7-6	TRBJ2-7	few	ASSHGQGVSYEQY
TRBV27	TRBJ1-5	.	ASSLGGGSQPQH
TRBV6-1	TRBJ1-6	.	ASSDQGVGSPLH
TRBV18	TRBJ2-7	.	ASSPYRAGSSYEQY
TRBV4-1	TRBJ2-1	.	ASSHAIAGVKNEQF
TRBV28	TRBJ1-1	.	ASPPGAVTLNTEAF
TRBV20-1	TRBJ1-1	few	SAAGRSEAF
TRBV7-9	TRBJ2-1	.	ASSLARLAGITEQF
TRBV7-9	TRBJ2-7	.	ASSLATLSGTYEQY
TRBV7-9	TRBJ1-3	.	ASSLNRRNTIY
TRBV28	TRBJ2-7	.	ASSSIAGGSYEQY
TRBV27	TRBJ1-2	.	ASSHGTGEVVGGYT
TRBV6-5	TRBJ2-5	.	ASRLGGQETQY
TRBV28	TRBJ2-7	.	ASSLTGRTYEQY
TRBV5-6	TRBJ2-7	.	ASSLAGRRGYEQY